These 12 T cell receptor beta chains were sequenced from one sample in a study of early T cells in non-severe SARS-CoV-2 infection. TCRdb itself ran the 5' RACE reads through MiXCR, one entry per CDR3 protein. The table records about 110,000 distinct CDR3 sequences, 9.5% to 13% of them present only once. The sequenced material came from whole blood. The receptors stem from an adult who was a healthcare worker with PCR-confirmed SARS-CoV-2 infection or an uninfected control (not recorded which).

J is TRBJ2-2 and V is TRBV12-3 or TRBV12-4; tentative D call: TRBD2 (6 bases). V was clipped by 3 bases and J by 3 bases, with 17 bases between them. This CDR3 spans 17 amino acids. The CDR3 is CASSFPTSLSYTGELFF. For the CDR3, the DNA is TGTGCCAGCAGTTTCCCTACTAGCTTGAGCTACACCGGGGAGCTGTTTTTT.

The CDR3 DNA follows: TGTGCCGGTAGCGGAGGGAGCACAGATACGCAGTATTTT. It specifies CAGSGGSTDTQYF. This chain links TRBV7-2 with TRBJ2-3; D perhaps matches TRBD2 (6 bases). V was pared by 11 bases and J by 0 bases, with 12 bases between. This CDR3 comprises 13 residues. Germline-derived CDR1 and CDR2 are SGHTA and FQGNSA.

Worth noting for this clonotype: One end of the junction fails to match germline, which may point to a read error. This CDR3 reads CASGLDSFNVAF. The CDR3 nucleotides read TGTGCTAGTGGTCTGGACAGTTTCAATGTAGCCTTC. The rearrangement links TRBV12-5 to TRBJ1-2; weak D call: TRBD1 (6 bases). Germline CDR1 reads LGHNT; CDR2 reads FRNRAP. The CDR3 spans 12 residues. The whole variable domain, remainder taken from reference TRBV12-5 and TRBJ1-2, is DARVTQTPRHKVTEMGQEVTMRCQPILGHNTVFWYRQTMMQGLELLAYFRNRAPLDDSGMPKDRFSAEMPDATLATLKIQPSEPRDSAVYFCASGLDSFNVAFGSGTRLTVV.

This clonotype was observed at least ten times. V is TRBV5-1 and J is TRBJ1-2; the D gene is possibly TRBD1 (6 bases). Trimming cost V 3 bases and J 0 bases, with 12 bases left between them. The length of the CDR3 is 15 residues. The germline gives CDR1 SGHRS, CDR2 YFSETQ. The CDR3 region is CASSSSGTSNYGYTF. The DNA for the CDR3 is TGCGCCAGCAGCTCGTCCGGGACATCTAACTATGGCTACACCTTC.

Points on this clonotype: The junction differs from germline at one of its ends, possibly a read error. This chain joins TRBV28 and TRBJ2-3; no clear D. CDR1 is MDHEN and CDR2 is SYDVKM in the germline V gene. The CDR3 is made up of 14 amino acids. CDR3 nucleotides: TGTGCCAGCAGTTCAAATCCCCCCCTGGCATGGCAACATTTT. This translates into CASSSNPPLAWQHF.

This clonotype has a handful of counts. The chain couples TRBV19 to TRBJ2-7, with 9 bases fitting TRBD2. Trimming took 5 bases from V and 0 from J; bases not matched to a gene: 5. The germline CDR1 and CDR2 sequences are LNHDA and SQIVND (reference sequence). This CDR3 region has 15 residues. The CDR3 region is CASSPASGISYEQYF. The CDR3 nucleotides read TGTGCCAGTAGTCCGGCTAGCGGGATCTCCTACGAGCAGTACTTC.

This clonotype was detected a few times. The V gene is TRBV7-6, the J gene TRBJ2-2; TRBD1 is a possible D gene (6 bases). CDR3 length: 17 residues. Trimming stripped 5 bases from V and 0 bases from J, with 16 bases between. Per the germline V gene, CDR1 is SGHVS and CDR2 is FNYEAQ. In DNA, the CDR3 is TGTGCCAGCAGCCCCCCCCCACAGGGTTCGAACACCGGGGAGCTGTTTTTT. Translation: CASSPPPQGSNTGELFF.

This sequence joins TRBV29-1 and TRBJ1-1, with D possibly TRBD1 on 5 matching bases. Per germline, CDR1 SQVTM and CDR2 ANQGSEA. Trimming cost V 8 bases and J 4 bases, with 11 bases left between them. The CDR3 extends over 11 amino acids. DNA of the CDR3: TGCAGCACCAGACAGTTCACTGAAGCTTTCTTT. This sequence encodes CSTRQFTEAFF.

This clonotype was detected ten times or more. This chain links TRBV20-1 with TRBJ2-3; D is possibly TRBD2 (6 bases). Germline-derived CDR1 and CDR2 are DFQATT and SNEGSKA (reference sequence). V lost 3 bases, J lost 12 bases, and 16 bases lay in between. The length of the CDR3 is 12 residues. Here the CDR3 DNA reads TGCAGTGCTAGCGATAACGGGGGAAGCCAGTATTTT. It codes for CSASDNGGSQYF.

This clonotype came up many times. The CDR3 is CASSFRGNYNEQFF. The CDR3, as DNA: TGTGCCAGCAGCTTCCGGGGAAACTACAATGAGCAGTTCTTC. The rearrangement joins TRBV7-6 to TRBJ2-1; tentatively, D is TRBD2 (5 bases). This CDR3 comprises 14 residues. V was trimmed by 3 bases and J by 3 bases, leaving 9 bases between them. Germline V gives CDR1 SGHVS, CDR2 FNYEAQ.

This rearrangement joins TRBV27 to TRBJ1-3; D gene unclear. This CDR3 region has 14 residues. Trimming removed 2 bases at V and 4 bases at J, with 9 bases between. Germline values: CDR1 MNHEY, CDR2 SMNVEV (reference sequence). Here the CDR3 DNA reads TGTGCCAGCAGTTTAATGTTTGGCGGAAACACCATATATTTT. Encoded protein: CASSLMFGGNTIYF.

This clonotype was seen a few times. The rearrangement links TRBV7-9 to TRBJ1-4; unclear D gene. CDR3 length equals 14 residues. Germline V gives CDR1 SEHNR, CDR2 FQNEAQ (reference sequence). Trimming took off 0 bases at V and 4 bases at J, with 6 bases between the two ends. CDR3 region: CASSLAGLNEKLFF. The CDR3 coding sequence is TGTGCCAGCAGCTTAGCAGGACTTAATGAAAAACTGTTTTTT.